The 17 T cell receptor beta chains below all came from one sample that was sequenced in a study of T-cell memory formation after mild COVID-19. TCRdb reprocessed the 5' RACE reads with MiXCR, giving one entry per CDR3 protein. The data hold roughly 450,000 distinct CDR3 sequences, with 15% to 20% observed a single time. The sequenced sample was PBMCs or a T cell subset sorted from them (not recorded which). The source is an adult woman who had mild COVID-19 (a few samples of this study predate the infection). Cell type and time point are not known.

The CDR3 here is CASSYNAEWSGAEKLFF. In DNA form, the CDR3 reads TGTGCCAGCAGTTACAATGCCGAATGGTCGGGGGCCGAAAAACTGTTTTTT. The chain is built from TRBV6-6 and TRBJ1-4; a weak D match, TRBD1 (6 bases). CDR1 MNHNY and CDR2 SVGAGI come from the germline V gene (reference sequence). The CDR3 contains 17 residues. V lost 2 bases and J 8 bases, leaving 21 bases between the germline ends.

The chain uses TRBV13 and TRBJ1-1; D may be TRBD1 (6 bases). The CDR3 length is 13 residues. The V end lost 5 bases, the J end lost 5 bases, and 12 bases lay between the germline ends. The germline CDR1 and CDR2 sequences are PRHDT and FYEKMQ (reference sequence). The CDR3 protein is CASSGQSITEAFF. CDR3 bases: TGTGCCAGCAGCGGACAGTCGATAACTGAAGCTTTCTTT.

The sample holds a few counts of this clonotype. The V gene is TRBV24-1, the J gene TRBJ2-1, with 7 bases that match TRBD1. With V trimmed by 3 bases and J by 1 base, 11 bases remained unmatched. This CDR3 region has 18 residues. Germline CDR1 reads KGHDR; CDR2 reads SFDVKD. CDR3 residues: CATSDPSGRDRSYNEQFF. CDR3 DNA: TGTGCCACCAGTGATCCCTCCGGCAGGGACAGATCCTACAATGAGCAGTTCTTC.

This clonotype has just a few counts. The J gene is TRBJ2-7, the V gene TRBV5-1, with D perhaps matching TRBD1 (7 bases). The CDR3 has 15 residues. Between the trimmed V and J ends, which lost 0 bases and 3 bases, there was a span of 13 bases. Germline V lookup: CDR1 SGHRS, CDR2 YFSETQ. The CDR3 spells CASSLGQGLLYEQYF. The CDR3 DNA reads TGCGCCAGCAGCTTGGGACAGGGACTCCTCTACGAGCAGTACTTC.

This clonotype was picked up many times. The rearrangement joins TRBV29-1 to TRBJ2-3; the D is unclear. The V end lost 4 bases, the J end lost 6 bases, and 8 bases lay between the germline ends. The CDR3 totals 11 residues. Germline CDR1 reads SQVTM; CDR2 reads ANQGSEA. CDR3 bases: TGCAGCGTTGCCCGCATGGATACGCAGTATTTT. Its translation is CSVARMDTQYF.

This sequence joins TRBV30 and TRBJ1-6, with D hard to call. Deletions cut 4 bases from V and 7 bases from J, with 8 bases between. From germline, CDR1 is GTSNPN and CDR2 SVGIG (reference sequence). There are 12 residues in the CDR3. CDR3 in DNA: TGTGCCTGGACAGTGGGGAATTCACCCCTCCACTTT. It encodes CAWTVGNSPLHF.

Note on this clonotype: One end of the junction does not line up with germline, which may come from a read error. This chain connects TRBV18 to TRBJ2-7; a weak D match, TRBD2 (5 bases). The CDR3 spans 14 residues. Germline V gene data show CDR1 as KGHSH and CDR2 as LQKENI. The CDR3 region has the DNA TGTGACAGCTCACCACTCGAGCGGAGCTACGAGCAGTACTTC. Translating it yields CDSSPLERSYEQYF.

The chain is built from TRBV5-5 and TRBJ2-3, with 11 bases aligning to TRBD1. Germline CDR1 is SGHKS and CDR2 is YYEKEE (reference sequence). V trimming: 0 bases; J trimming: 2 bases; junction bases outside the gene matches: 5. This CDR3 region has 17 residues. In DNA form, the CDR3 reads TGTGCCAGCAGCTTGGGGACAGGGGGCGAAGCCACAGATACGCAGTATTTT. Protein sequence: CASSLGTGGEATDTQYF.

This clonotype was recorded a few times. The chain employs TRBV7-9 and TRBJ1-2; D unresolved. CDR1 is SEHNR and CDR2 is FQNEAQ in the germline V gene (reference sequence). V was pared by 1 base and J by 8 bases, with 8 bases between. CDR3 length equals 12 residues. The CDR3 spells CASSLGGRGYTF. CDR3 sequence (DNA): TGTGCCAGCAGCTTAGGAGGGAGAGGCTACACCTTC. Full variable domain (missing parts from reference TRBV7-9 and TRBJ1-2): DTGVSQNPRHKITKRGQNVTFRCDPISEHNRLYWYRQTLGQGPEFLTYFQNEAQLEKSRLLSDRFSAERPKGSFSTLEIQRTEQGDSAMYLCASSLGGRGYTFGSGTRLTVV.

The V call is TRBV14, the J call TRBJ2-1; 10 bases agree with TRBD2. Germline assignment: CDR1 SGHDN and CDR2 FVKESK. The CDR3 has 16 residues. V was clipped by 4 bases and J by 8 bases; unmatched bases: 11. CDR3 sequence: CASSPQAGGLTDEQFF. The CDR3 region has the DNA TGTGCCAGCAGCCCCCAAGCGGGGGGGTTGACGGATGAGCAGTTCTTC.

In this sample, this clonotype turned up a few times. The gene calls are TRBV5-1 and TRBJ1-3; the D gene is possibly TRBD1 (6 bases). CDR1 and CDR2 from the germline V gene are SGHRS and YFSETQ. V was cut by 7 bases and J by 0 bases, with 8 bases left in between. The CDR3 sequence is 13 residues long. This CDR3 reads CASGQFSGNTIYF. In DNA, the CDR3 is TGCGCCAGCGGACAGTTCTCTGGAAACACCATATATTTT.

The chain uses TRBV5-1 and TRBJ2-1, with 7 positions matching TRBD2. Trimming took 2 bases from V and 6 from J; bases not matched to a gene: 8. The CDR3 spans 15 residues. Looked up from germline, CDR1 is SGHRS and CDR2 is YFSETQ. The CDR3 loop is CASSFSAGPSNEQFF. As DNA, the CDR3 is TGCGCCAGCAGCTTTTCAGCGGGACCCAGCAATGAGCAGTTCTTC.

This clonotype showed up just a few times. The chain combines TRBV7-2 with TRBJ2-2; D unresolved. Germline V lookup: CDR1 SGHTA, CDR2 FQGNSA. V shed 5 bases and J shed 1 base, with 11 bases lying between them. This CDR3 spans 15 amino acids. The CDR3 DNA follows: TGTGCCAGCAGCCCAGCCCCGGTGAACACCGGGGAGCTGTTTTTT. It translates to CASSPAPVNTGELFF.

The CDR3 DNA follows: TGTGCCAGCAAAGACAGGGCTGGGGCCAACGTCCTGACTTTC. Encoded protein: CASKDRAGANVLTF. The chain is built from TRBV25-1 and TRBJ2-6; TRBD1 aligns across 7 bases. CDR3 size: 14 residues. Germline V lookup: CDR1 MGHDK, CDR2 SYGVNS. V dropped 7 bases and J dropped 2; count of bases not matched to a gene: 2.

The chain couples TRBV7-9 to TRBJ2-7; TRBD2 might be the D (5 bases). Germline V gene sequence: CDR1 SEHNR, CDR2 FQNEAQ (reference sequence). The CDR3 has 12 residues. V lost 3 bases to trimming and J lost 7 bases, with 10 bases between them. The CDR3 spells CASSLERGEQYF. In nucleotides, the CDR3 is TGTGCCAGCAGCTTGGAACGGGGTGAGCAGTACTTC. Supplemented by reference TRBV7-9 and TRBJ2-7, the full variable domain reads DTGVSQNPRHKITKRGQNVTFRCDPISEHNRLYWYRQTLGQGPEFLTYFQNEAQLEKSRLLSDRFSAERPKGSFSTLEIQRTEQGDSAMYLCASSLERGEQYFGPGTRLTVT.

This sequence joins TRBV6-5 and TRBJ1-1; a weak D match, TRBD1 (5 bases). This CDR3 is 14 amino acids long. Germline-derived CDR1 and CDR2 are MNHEY and SVGAGI. Trimming took 2 bases from V and 2 from J, leaving 9 bases between them. This CDR3 is CASSYIGVNTEAFF. The CDR3 coding sequence is TGTGCCAGCAGTTACATAGGGGTAAACACTGAAGCTTTCTTT.

This clonotype was found a few times. CDR3 DNA: TGTGCCAGCAGTCCCAGACAGGTGGGACCGGAGACCCAGTACTTC. It yields the protein CASSPRQVGPETQYF. V is TRBV7-6 and J is TRBJ2-5; possibly TRBD1 for D (6 bases). Per germline, CDR1 SGHVS and CDR2 FNYEAQ. The CDR3 is 15 residues long. V was shortened by 6 bases and J by 5 bases, with 19 bases between the two germline ends.